The subject of this entry is one T cell receptor beta chain. This clonotype was counted between two and nine times. The antigen it binds to is not known. No per-base quality is available; no much larger clone lies one base away. The treatment or condition tag for this specimen amounts to: live attenuated yellow fever vaccine strain. At each blood-draw timepoint, two biological replicates of bulk PBMCs were obtained. PBMCs were isolated from peripheral blood using a standard Ficoll-Paque protocol. TriZol was used to extract RNA from bulk PBMCs, from CD4 and CD8 fractions, and from dextramer-positive and dextramer-negative fractions. The data are from a study of T cells after yellow fever vaccination (dated by TCRdb to the late 2010s). Background for the entire study: The SMART-Seq v4 Ultra Low Input RNA kit was used to prepare libraries from fractions with low cell numbers. To follow T-cell clones before and after primary and booster YFV17D yellow fever vaccination, bulk TCR alpha and beta repertoires were sequenced over time. Two healthy male donors made up the cohort, one aged 18 to 30 years and the other aged 30 to 40 years. Blood was collected at multiple timepoints before and after primary and secondary immunization, and bulk PBMC replicates and cell subsets were isolated.

Points the paper makes about the study in general: Most clones expanded after primary vaccination (almost 98% of CD4 and around nine tenths of CD8) were re-detected after the booster, suggesting that broad memory maintenance occurred. Because abundant contaminating clonotypes from the bulk population could be contained in FACS-sorted repertoires, computational filtering was required. A small fraction of clonotypes showed up in both the CD4 and CD8 compartments, probably as a result of convergent recombination. The secondary T-cell response was weaker than the primary response but faster, peaking on day 5 instead of day 15. Because only a couple of donors were included in the study, the extent to which the findings can be generalized is limited.

The CDR3 goes from the cysteine to the phenylalanine over 18 residues. The DNA shown is the 54-base CDR3, in frame from base 1. The germline V gene specifies LGHNA as CDR1 and YSLEER as CDR2. From V the trimming removes 0 bases and from J it removes 5 bases, while the gene matches leave 5 bases of the junction unaccounted for. TCRdb lists the instrument as Illumina NovaSeq 6000. TCR cDNA was synthesized by 5'RACE template switching, through which a universal primer site and unique molecular identifiers were introduced. cDNA synthesis was primed from both the TCR alpha and TCR beta constant segments. Library amplification used two PCR steps, and the second PCR step added sample barcodes and sequencing adapters. Sequencing of libraries was performed on Illumina HiSeq 2500 (2x100 bp) or NovaSeq (2x150 bp). As for the original processing: MIGEC handled demultiplexing of reads and collapsing into UMI consensus sequences, while MiXCR performed V(D)J alignment. Vaccine-responding clonotypes were identified with edgeR using replicate PBMC samples, with FDR below 0.01 and a log2 fold change above 5 up to day 15 being required. Bulk clonotypes were assigned CD4 or CD8 identity according to which sequenced CD4 or CD8 repertoire held them at higher abundance. In TCRdb, the public reads were trimmed at Q25 with fastp and aligned with MiXCR, with productive beta chains retained. Entries that share a CDR3 protein sequence are merged under the most common genes and DNA. The V and J calls come from TCRdb's annotation, not from the publication. The sample includes about 430,000 distinct CDR3 sequences, with about 19% observed a single time. The ten largest clonotypes hold about a sixth of the sample.

The TCR was taken from a young man who received the YFV17D yellow fever vaccine. The sample was PBMCs, taken before the yellow fever booster vaccination. The chain links TRBV4-3 with TRBJ2-3, with TRBD2 identical over 16 junction bases. The sequenced DNA: TGCGCCAGCAGCCAAGATTTGGGACTAGCGGGGGGGGGAGATACGCAGTATTTT. Its protein product is CASSQDLGLAGGGDTQYF.